This passage covers 19 T cell receptor beta chains from one sample sequenced in a study of T cell responses to AZD1222 COVID-19 vaccine. Assay used: immunoSEQ multiplex PCR; TCRdb lists only in-frame clones, some missing. The sample contains roughly 200,000 clones, 85% to 95% of which appear only once. The sample was peripheral blood, taken on day 0 of AZD1222 vaccination. Receptor source: an adult in good health.

This clone occurred a few times. This chain joins TRBV5-1 and TRBJ2-3, with 9 bases lining up with TRBD1. The length of the CDR3 is 16 residues. The ends lost 0 bases at V and 2 bases at J; junction bases unmatched: 4. Germline lookup yields CDR1 SGHRS and CDR2 YFSETQ. The CDR3 here is CASSLAPQGATDTQYF. CDR3 nucleotide sequence: TGCGCCAGCAGCTTGGCCCCACAGGGGGCCACAGATACGCAGTATTTT.

The chain employs TRBV5-4 and TRBJ1-5; the match to TRBD1 covers 7 bases. From germline, CDR1 is SGHNT and CDR2 YYREEE (reference sequence). The V segment lost 2 bases and the J segment 0 bases; nucleotides outside the gene matches: 14. The CDR3 extends over 19 amino acids. CDR3 protein: CASSFLPGTDPYSNQPQHF. The DNA of the CDR3 is TGTGCCAGCAGCTTCCTACCCGGGACAGATCCTTATAGCAATCAGCCCCAGCATTTT.

This clone occurred once. CDR3 in amino acids: CASGGRVGREQYF. The CDR3 DNA is TGTGCCAGTGGGGGTCGGGTCGGTCGGGAGCAGTACTTC. This chain connects TRBV19 to TRBJ2-7; possibly TRBD1 or TRBD2 for D (5 bases each). Germline V gene lookup returns CDR1 LNHDA and CDR2 SQIVND (reference sequence). The CDR3 is 13 amino acids. V lost 8 bases and J lost 7, with 18 bases in between.

The chain employs TRBV15 and TRBJ1-2, with unresolved D. Germline V lookup: CDR1 LNHNV, CDR2 YYDKDF (reference sequence). The CDR3 totals 13 residues. V lost 0 bases, J lost 6 bases, and 8 bases lay in between. In nucleotides, the CDR3 is TGTGCCACCAGCAGAGATCGGGTGGATGGCTACACCTTC. It translates to CATSRDRVDGYTF.

The V gene is TRBV7-8, the J gene TRBJ1-2; 12 nucleotides agree with TRBD1. From germline, CDR1 is SGHVS and CDR2 FQNEAQ. J lost 4 bases, V lost 2 bases, and 11 bases had no gene match. This CDR3 has 18 amino acids. CDR3 amino acids: CASSLRDRGLPSRYGYTF. The DNA of the CDR3 is TGTGCCAGCAGCTTAAGGGACAGGGGGCTCCCATCCCGCTATGGCTACACCTTC.

The chain uses TRBV7-2 and TRBJ1-1, with unresolved D. This CDR3 has 16 amino acids. Germline CDR1 reads SGHTA; CDR2 reads FQGNSA. V lost 3 bases and J 3 bases, leaving 17 bases between the germline ends. CDR3 DNA sequence: TGTGCCAGCAGCTTGCGACGGGCCGTTGAGGACACTGAAGCTTTCTTT. It is translated as CASSLRRAVEDTEAFF. Together with reference TRBV7-2 and TRBJ1-1, the CDR3 gives the full variable domain: GAGVSQSPSNKVTEKGKDVELRCDPISGHTALYWYRQSLGQGLEFLIYFQGNSAPDKSGLPSDRFSAERTGGSVSTLTIQRTQQEDSAVYLCASSLRRAVEDTEAFFGQGTRLTVV.

This chain links TRBV27 with TRBJ2-6; D is uncertain. Germline V gene lookup returns CDR1 MNHEY and CDR2 SMNVEV (reference sequence). The CDR3 covers 15 residues. Trimming pared 5 bases from V and 0 bases from J, leaving 8 bases between. The CDR3: CASSPRFSGANVLTF. Written as DNA, the CDR3 is TGTGCCAGCAGTCCTCGTTTCTCTGGGGCCAACGTCCTGACTTTC.

The V call is TRBV28, the J call TRBJ1-2, with unresolved D. Germline V lookup: CDR1 MDHEN, CDR2 SYDVKM. The ends were cut back, 6 bases at V and 0 bases at J, with 8 bases in the middle. This CDR3 has 13 amino acids. CDR3 nucleotide sequence: TGTGCCAGCAGGCCAGGATCTAACTATGGCTACACCTTC. Translated, it gives CASRPGSNYGYTF.

The rearrangement links TRBV14 to TRBJ1-1; the D gene is possibly TRBD1 (5 bases). The CDR3 is 16 residues long. Germline CDR1 SGHDN, CDR2 FVKESK. V lost 2 bases and J 2 bases, leaving 15 bases between the germline ends. Here the CDR3 DNA reads TGTGCCAGCAGCCAACTTGGTTCAGGGCTCAACACTGAAGCTTTCTTT. It translates to CASSQLGSGLNTEAFF.

The CDR3 coding sequence is TGTGCCAGCAGCTGGGACAGGGGTAATTCACCCCTCCACTTT. Protein product: CASSWDRGNSPLHF. The rearrangement links TRBV11-2 to TRBJ1-6; 10 bases line up with TRBD1. The CDR3 loop spans 14 amino acids. Germline V gene data show CDR1 as SGHAT and CDR2 as FQNNGV. V shed 4 bases, J shed 6 bases, and the junction held 0 bases outside the gene matches.

The chain has TRBV7-8 and TRBJ2-7, with 8 positions matching TRBD2. The V gene end was trimmed by 5 bases and the J gene end by 4 bases; junction bases not matched to a gene: 7. Germline V lookup: CDR1 SGHVS, CDR2 FQNEAQ. The CDR3 covers 14 residues. Here the CDR3 reads CASSQSGGAYEQYF. CDR3 DNA: TGTGCCAGCAGCCAATCCGGGGGGGCTTACGAGCAGTACTTC.

The chain employs TRBV5-1 and TRBJ1-5; 8 bases map to TRBD1. The CDR3 loop spans 15 amino acids. With 0 bases clipped from V and 7 bases from J, the junction kept 6 bases outside the gene matches. The germline V gene encodes CDR1 SGHRS and CDR2 YFSETQ. DNA for the CDR3: TGCGCCAGCAGCTTGGAGGCAGGGGGCGACCAGCCCCAGCATTTT. Amino acid sequence: CASSLEAGGDQPQHF.

Worth noting for this clone: The same CDR3 can be traced to other DNA sequences in this sample. This sequence joins TRBV7-8 and TRBJ1-1; 8 nucleotides match TRBD1. J lost 1 base, V lost 2 bases, and 0 bases had no gene match. Germline CDR1 is SGHVS and CDR2 is FQNEAQ. This CDR3 is built from 14 residues. For the CDR3, the DNA is TGTGCCAGCAGCTTACAGGGGGCGAACACTGAAGCTTTCTTT. It translates to CASSLQGANTEAFF.

The chain is built from TRBV2 and TRBJ1-6, with 7 positions matching TRBD1. Germline CDR1 and CDR2: SNHLY and FYNNEI. The CDR3 is made up of 14 amino acids. V gave up 6 bases and J gave up 5 bases; unmatched junction bases: 4. The CDR3 sequence: CASSPDRHNSPLHF. The CDR3 DNA is TGTGCCAGCAGCCCGGACAGGCATAATTCACCCCTCCACTTT.

The sample holds one count of this clone. The V and J genes are TRBV5-5 and TRBJ1-2; 7 bases agree with TRBD1. CDR1 and CDR2 (germline): SGHKS, YYEKEE (reference sequence). J lost 2 bases, V lost 0 bases, and 4 bases had no gene match. The CDR3 loop spans 15 amino acids. As DNA, the CDR3 is TGTGCCAGCAGCTTGGCCGGCAGGGGGAACTATGGCTACACCTTC. Protein product: CASSLAGRGNYGYTF.

The chain employs TRBV6-5 and TRBJ1-5; D may be TRBD1 (5 bases). Germline V gene sequence: CDR1 MNHEY, CDR2 SVGAGI. This CDR3 spans 14 amino acids. Trimming shortened V by 8 bases and J by 7 bases, and 18 bases separated the two germline ends. The CDR3 DNA sequence: TGTGCCAGCTCCCCCCCCGGGGGGAGGCAGCCCCAGCATTTT. It specifies CASSPPGGRQPQHF.

This chain links TRBV6-5 with TRBJ1-2; TRBD1 matches 8 bases. The CDR3 contains 13 residues. Germline V gives CDR1 MNHEY, CDR2 SVGAGI. V was clipped by 2 bases and J by 7 bases; unmatched bases: 3. CDR3 nucleotides: TGTGCCAGCAGTTACCGGACAGGGTTTGGCTACACCTTC. Translated, it gives CASSYRTGFGYTF.

This clone was counted once. This chain uses TRBV5-1 with TRBJ2-5; D could derive from TRBD1 or TRBD2 (5 bases each). CDR3 length equals 15 residues. Germline assignment: CDR1 SGHRS and CDR2 YFSETQ. The V and J ends lost 2 bases and 5 bases respectively, with 16 bases between them. Here the CDR3 DNA reads TGCGCCAGCAGCTTAGGGACCTCAAGGGTGGAGACCCAGTACTTC. Its translation: CASSLGTSRVETQYF.

The chain is built from TRBV6-5 and TRBJ2-7; the match to TRBD1 covers 9 bases. J was trimmed by 1 base and V by 6 bases; bases with no gene match: 7. The CDR3 contains 15 residues. Germline CDR1 reads MNHEY; CDR2 reads SVGAGI. CDR3 sequence: CASRVRQGGSYEQYF. The CDR3 DNA reads as TGTGCCAGCAGGGTACGACAGGGGGGTTCCTACGAGCAGTACTTC.